This T cell receptor (beta chain) was retrieved from a study of shared clonotypes between healthy human individuals. The study's findings and limits: Naive subsets, compared against memory subsets, generally had larger estimated richness values. The naive CD4 repertoires of several donors were compared, and around 5% of clonotypes were shared.

Using immunoSEQ multiplex PCR, the repertoire was profiled, and TCRdb retains in-frame clones only, with some absent. The sample lists a few million clones; 90% to 95% were seen once. CDR1 is MNHNY, CDR2 SVGAGI, per germline (reference sequence). Trimming shortened V by 0 bases and J by 4 bases, and 6 bases separated the two germline ends. There are 13 residues in the CDR3. Donors comprised only Caucasian adults living in Nashville, Tennessee. As for this clone: Its antigen is currently unknown. Other DNA variants within this sample encode the same CDR3.

The sequencing input was naive CD4+ T cells sorted from blood. Indicated subset: CD45RA+ positively selected. This TCR came from a man aged 18 to 29 in good health. V usage is TRBV6-6 and J usage is TRBJ1-1; D is uncertain. The CDR3 nucleotides read TGTGCCAGCAGTTACTCGCGGGTCACTGAAGCTTTCTTT. The encoded protein is CASSYSRVTEAFF.